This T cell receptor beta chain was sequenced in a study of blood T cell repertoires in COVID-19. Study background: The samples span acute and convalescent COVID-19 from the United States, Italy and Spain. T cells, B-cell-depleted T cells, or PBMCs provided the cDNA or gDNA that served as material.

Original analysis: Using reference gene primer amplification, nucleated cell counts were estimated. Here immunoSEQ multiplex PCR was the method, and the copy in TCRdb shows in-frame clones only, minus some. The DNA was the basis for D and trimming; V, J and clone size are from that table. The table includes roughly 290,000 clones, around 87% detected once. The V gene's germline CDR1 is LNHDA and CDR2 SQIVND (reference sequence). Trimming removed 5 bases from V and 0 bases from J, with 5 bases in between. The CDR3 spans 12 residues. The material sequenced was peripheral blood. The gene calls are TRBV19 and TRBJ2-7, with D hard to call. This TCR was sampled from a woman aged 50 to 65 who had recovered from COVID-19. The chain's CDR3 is CASSSRSYEQYF. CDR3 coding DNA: TGTGCCAGTAGTTCCCGCTCCTACGAGCAGTACTTC.